This T cell receptor (beta chain) stems from a study of OX40 agonist ivuxolimab in advanced cancers. For the study at large: Therapy given before enrollment (anti-PD-1, anti-PD-L1 or anti-CTLA-4) was allowed, and approximately 40% had some.

If patients had autoimmune disease history or systemic immunosuppression, they were excluded. At baseline, cycle 4 day 1, and cycle 7 day 1, blood was sampled. The V gene lost 1 base and the J gene lost 2 bases, with 12 bases spanning the gap. From germline, CDR1 is SNHLY and CDR2 FYNNEI. The CDR3 contains 16 residues. Sequencing used immunoSEQ multiplex PCR; TCRdb keeps in-frame clones, though not all of them. The sample lists about 66,000 clones, roughly 87% occurring once. On this clone itself: Antigen specificity is unknown.

Overall study results and limits: On average, a greater number of expanded clones characterised CD8+ T cells relative to CD4+.

Sequences were derived from CD4+ or CD8+ T cells sorted from blood, sampled in a trial of the OX40 agonist ivuxolimab. The sequence was obtained from an adult with an advanced solid tumor such as melanoma, head and neck, liver or kidney cancer. The V call is TRBV2, the J call TRBJ1-5, with D perhaps TRBD1 (6 bases). The CDR3 loop is CASSEVGTMGNQPQHF. The CDR3 region has the DNA TGTGCCAGCAGTGAAGTCGGGACAATGGGCAATCAGCCCCAGCATTTT.